This T cell receptor (beta chain) comes out of a study of beta chain features in type 1 diabetes. The wider study: Cells sorted and examined across all samples totaled roughly 98 million. Study conclusions and caveats: The VDJ junctions of type 1 diabetes patients carried fewer insertions and more deletions. Type 1 diabetes patients showed a moderate but significant shortening of TCRB CDR3s in all four CD4+ subsets.

Based on CD45RO/CCR7/CD25/CD127/CD95/CD27, CD4+ regulatory, stem cell-like memory, naive and central memory cells were sorted. Purity above 95% was achieved in all sorted populations. The investigators reverse transcribed all of the isolated RNA, so they sequenced expressed TCRB transcripts. Libraries were prepared by immunoSEQ multiplex PCR; TCRdb keeps only in-frame clonotypes and omits some of them. The data hold 120,000 or so clones, with 15% to 20% observed a single time. With respect to this clone: The antigen is unknown.

Germline loops: CDR1 SGHTA, CDR2 FQGNSA. The ends lost 1 base at V and 6 bases at J; junction bases unmatched: 8. The CDR3 extends over 16 amino acids. The chain employs TRBV7-2 and TRBJ2-7; 11 positions agree with TRBD1. Sequencing input: central memory CD4+ T cells from blood. The sequence came from a young man with type 1 diabetes. The chain's CDR3 is CASSLVGQGEQVEQYF. For the CDR3, the DNA is TGTGCCAGCAGCTTAGTGGGACAGGGGGAACAGGTCGAGCAGTACTTC.